This T cell receptor (beta chain) was sequenced during a study of blood T cell repertoires in COVID-19. Study details: The origin of the acute and convalescent COVID-19 samples was the United States, Italy and Spain. Nucleic acid was either cDNA or gDNA, and it came from T cells, B-cell-depleted T cells, or PBMCs.

Authors' processing steps: Cell counts per sample came from amplifying reference gene primers. The protocol was immunoSEQ multiplex PCR, while the TCRdb copy is restricted to in-frame clones and leaves out a portion. V, J and clone size are taken as reported in that table, and D and trimming were inferred from the DNA itself. The table lists around 100,000 clones, roughly 89% of them singletons, with approximately 17% in the top ten. Germline V gives CDR1 LNHDA, CDR2 SQIVND (reference sequence). The CDR3 consists of 18 residues. V gave up 5 bases and J gave up 0 bases; unmatched junction bases: 10. The sample was peripheral blood. V usage is TRBV19 and J usage is TRBJ1-6, with 7 bases that match TRBD1. This receptor was identified in a woman at least 80 years old in a cohort sampled during active COVID-19. CDR3 DNA: TGTGCCAGTAGTGGCAGGACAGGCGATAGCTCCTATAATTCACCCCTCCACTTT. It specifies CASSGRTGDSSYNSPLHF.